The 2 T cell receptor beta chains reported below all come from one sample, sequenced in a study of response to subunit inactivated influenza vaccine. TCRdb re-called the RT-PCR reads with MiXCR, one entry per CDR3 protein. The sample lists 530,000 or so distinct CDR3 sequences; around 13% were seen once. Sequenced material: PBMCs from blood, taken about 11 days after vaccination. The receptors derive from a middle-aged man who received an inactivated influenza vaccine.

This clonotype was observed a few times. The chain is built from TRBV7-8 and TRBJ1-2; D gene unclear. The CDR3 runs 12 residues. The germline V gene encodes CDR1 SGHVS and CDR2 FQNEAQ. V lost 3 bases to trimming and J lost 7 bases, with 9 bases between them. The DNA for the CDR3 is TGTGCCAGCAGCTTCAGGTCGAGTGGCTACACCTTC. Translation gives CASSFRSSGYTF.

V usage is TRBV28 and J usage is TRBJ2-5; D not certain. The CDR3 covers 14 residues. Between the trimmed V and J ends, which lost 2 bases and 4 bases, there was a span of 11 bases. Germline V gene sequence: CDR1 MDHEN, CDR2 SYDVKM. The CDR3 sequence: CASSLTDWGETQYF. The CDR3 region has the DNA TGTGCCAGCAGTTTAACAGACTGGGGAGAGACCCAGTACTTC.